This entry concerns a single T cell receptor (beta chain). Via MiXCR, TCRdb re-called the PCR reads. Of 60,000 or so clones detected, 25% to 35% appear once; the ten largest clones hold around a sixth. There are 13 residues in the CDR3. The V gene lost 9 bases and the J gene lost 0 bases, with 12 bases spanning the gap. The germline gives CDR1 SNHLY, CDR2 FYNNEI. This specimen belongs to a study of metastatic and nonmetastatic thyroid tumors. Until they underwent thyroid surgery, no patient had received any treatment. What was sequenced was blood. The TCR originated in a female donor with papillary thyroid cancer or a benign thyroid nodule (not recorded which). Some clones in this sample may be carry-over from other donors' samples. The chain joins TRBV2 to TRBJ2-7, with D possibly TRBD1 on 8 matching bases. The CDR3 region is CARQGGSSYEQYF. DNA of the CDR3: TGTGCCAGACAGGGGGGGAGCTCCTACGAGCAGTACTTC.